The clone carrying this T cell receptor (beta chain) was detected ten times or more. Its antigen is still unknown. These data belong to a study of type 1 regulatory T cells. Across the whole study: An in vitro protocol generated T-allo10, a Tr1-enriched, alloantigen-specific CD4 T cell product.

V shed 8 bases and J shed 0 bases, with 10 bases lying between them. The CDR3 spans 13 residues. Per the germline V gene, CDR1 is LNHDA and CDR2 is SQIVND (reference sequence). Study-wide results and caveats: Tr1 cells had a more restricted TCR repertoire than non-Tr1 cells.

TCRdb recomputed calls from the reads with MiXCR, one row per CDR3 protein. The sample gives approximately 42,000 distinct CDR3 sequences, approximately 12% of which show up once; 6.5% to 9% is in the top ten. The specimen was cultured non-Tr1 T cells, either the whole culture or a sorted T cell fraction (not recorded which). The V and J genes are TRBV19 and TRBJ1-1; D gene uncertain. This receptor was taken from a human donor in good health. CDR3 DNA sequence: TGTGCCAGTTCGGTGGGGTTGAACACTGAAGCTTTCTTT. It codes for CASSVGLNTEAFF.